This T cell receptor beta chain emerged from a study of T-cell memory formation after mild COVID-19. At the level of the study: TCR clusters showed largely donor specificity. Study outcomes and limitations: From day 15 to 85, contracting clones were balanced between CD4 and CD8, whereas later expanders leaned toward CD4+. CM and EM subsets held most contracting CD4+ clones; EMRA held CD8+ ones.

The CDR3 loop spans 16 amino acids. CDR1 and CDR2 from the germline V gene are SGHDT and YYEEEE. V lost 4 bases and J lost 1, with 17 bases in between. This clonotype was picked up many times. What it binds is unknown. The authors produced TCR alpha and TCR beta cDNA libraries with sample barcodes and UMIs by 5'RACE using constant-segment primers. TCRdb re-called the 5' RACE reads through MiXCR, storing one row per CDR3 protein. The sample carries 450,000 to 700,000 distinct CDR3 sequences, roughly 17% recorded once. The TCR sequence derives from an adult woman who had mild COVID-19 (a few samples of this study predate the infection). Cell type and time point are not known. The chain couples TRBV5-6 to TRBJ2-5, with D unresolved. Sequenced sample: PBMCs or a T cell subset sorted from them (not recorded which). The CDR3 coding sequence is TGTGCCAGCAGCCGGTGGGCTGTCCGGGTCCAAGAGACCCAGTACTTC. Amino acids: CASSRWAVRVQETQYF.